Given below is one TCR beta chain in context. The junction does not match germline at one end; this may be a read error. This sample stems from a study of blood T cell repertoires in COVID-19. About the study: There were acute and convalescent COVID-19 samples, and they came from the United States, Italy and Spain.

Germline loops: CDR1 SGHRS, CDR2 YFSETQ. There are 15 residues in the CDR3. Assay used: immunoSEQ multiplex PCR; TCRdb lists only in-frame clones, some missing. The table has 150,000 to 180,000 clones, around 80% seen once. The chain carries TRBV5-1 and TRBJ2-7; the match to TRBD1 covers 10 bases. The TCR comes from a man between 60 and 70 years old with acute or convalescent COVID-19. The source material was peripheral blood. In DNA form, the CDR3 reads TGCGCCAGCAGTTTGGGGACAGGGGCCTTCGGAGAGCAGTACTTC. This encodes CASSLGTGAFGEQYF.